This T cell receptor (beta chain) derives from a study of post-analysis software for immune sequencing data. Study-level background: Multiple sclerosis in the patients followed relapsing-remitting, secondary progressive and progressive-relapsing courses.

This clonotype has only a few counts. What it binds is not known. Whole-study findings and limits: People with multiple sclerosis had a significantly lower normalized Chao1 diversity than controls did. A handful of TRBV segments appeared more often in patients than in controls, and TRBV5-6, TRBV5-1 and TRBV20-1 were among these.

CDR1 and CDR2 (germline): SGHRS, YFSETQ. The ends lost 2 bases at V and 2 bases at J; junction bases unmatched: 5. The length of the CDR3 is 15 residues. The authors incorporated unique molecular identifiers into the TCR beta cDNA libraries. Starting from around 0.96 to 9.9 million T cells, the study yielded about 500,000 cDNA molecules. TCRdb processed the PCR reads anew with MiXCR; each CDR3 protein has one entry. The sample includes roughly 700,000 distinct CDR3 sequences, roughly 27% seen only once; the top ten take under 0.7%. V usage is TRBV5-1 and J usage is TRBJ1-2; 8 nucleotides match TRBD1. Sequencing used blood. The TCR comes from a girl aged 10 to 17 with multiple sclerosis. The chain's CDR3 is CASSLDRGDNYGYTF. As DNA, the CDR3 is TGCGCCAGCAGCTTAGACAGGGGTGACAACTATGGCTACACCTTC.